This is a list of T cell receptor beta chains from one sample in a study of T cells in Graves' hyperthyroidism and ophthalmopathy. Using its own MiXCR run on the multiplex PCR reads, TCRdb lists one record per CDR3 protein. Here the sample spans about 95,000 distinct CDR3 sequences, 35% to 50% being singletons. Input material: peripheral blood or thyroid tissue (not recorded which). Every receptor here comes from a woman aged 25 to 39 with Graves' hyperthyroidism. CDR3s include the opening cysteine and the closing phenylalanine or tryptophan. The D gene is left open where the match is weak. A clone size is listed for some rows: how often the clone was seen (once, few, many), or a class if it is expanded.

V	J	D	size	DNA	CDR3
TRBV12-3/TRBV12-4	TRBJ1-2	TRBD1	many	TGTGCCAGCAGTCCGGGACAGGTCGAAAGTTATGGCTACACCTTC	CASSPGQVESYGYTF
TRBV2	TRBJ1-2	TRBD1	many	TGTGCCAGCAGTGAGACAGGGGAGGCCTATGGCTACACCTTC	CASSETGEAYGYTF
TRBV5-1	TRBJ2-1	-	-	TGCGCCAGCAGCCGCGACTACTACAATGAGCAGTTCTTC	CASSRDYYNEQFF
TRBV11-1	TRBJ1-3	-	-	TGTGCCAGCAGCTGCGACGGAACTGGAGACACCATATATTTT	CASSCDGTGDTIYF
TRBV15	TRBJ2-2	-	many	TGTGCCACCAGCAGACTCGACTACACCGGGGAGCTGTTTTTT	CATSRLDYTGELFF
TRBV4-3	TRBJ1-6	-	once	TGCGCCAGCAGCCCTGCTCCGAATCAGCCCCTCCACTTT	CASSPAPNQPLHF
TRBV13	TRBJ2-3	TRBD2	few	TGTGCCAGCAGCCCCCGCCCGGCGGGAGGGCCATATAGGTCCACAGATACGCAGTATTTT	CASSPRPAGGPYRSTDTQYF
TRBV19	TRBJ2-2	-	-	TGTGCCAGTAACAGTTTCGGAGATACGAACACCGGGGAGCTGTTTTTT	CASNSFGDTNTGELFF
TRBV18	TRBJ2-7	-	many	TGTGCCAGCTCACCACCGCCCAGCGGAGGGTACGAGCAGTACTTC	CASSPPPSGGYEQYF
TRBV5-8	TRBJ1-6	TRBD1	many	TGTGCCAGTGGGACAGCCCCAATTTATAATTCACCCCTCCACTTT	CASGTAPIYNSPLHF
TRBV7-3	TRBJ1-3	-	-	TGTGCTAGAAAGGGCATGGACACCATATATTTT	CARKGMDTIYF
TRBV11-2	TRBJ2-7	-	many	TGTGCCAGCAGCTTGGGGCCAGCTCACCCCTACGAGCAGTACTTC	CASSLGPAHPYEQYF
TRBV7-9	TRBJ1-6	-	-	TGTGCCAGCAGCCAAGGGACCATTAATGATTCACCCCTCCACTTT	CASSQGTINDSPLHF
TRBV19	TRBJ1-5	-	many	TGTGCCACCAGGAGGACCAGCAATCAGCCCCAGCATTTT	CATRRTSNQPQHF
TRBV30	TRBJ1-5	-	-	TGTGCCTGGAGTGTGGGTATTAGCAATCAGCCCCAGCATTTT	CAWSVGISNQPQHF
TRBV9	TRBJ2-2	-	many	TGTGCCAGCAGCGTGACCGGGGCGTATACCGGGGAGCTGTTTTTT	CASSVTGAYTGELFF
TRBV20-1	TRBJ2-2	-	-	TGCAGTGCTCCTACTAGACTGAGCACCGGGGAGCTGTTTTTT	CSAPTRLSTGELFF